The clone carrying this T cell receptor beta chain was seen repeatedly, ten times or more. Its antigen is still unknown. The data derive from a study of breast tumors, draining lymph nodes, adjacent tissues. Findings of the study overall: That most tumor T cells come from lymph nodes remained unproven.

TCRdb called the multiplex PCR reads again in MiXCR, with one record for every CDR3 protein. The table has over 60,000 distinct CDR3 sequences, approximately 54% seen once. Germline trimming cut 2 bases from V and 1 base from J; bases unmatched to any gene: 3. This CDR3 region has 15 residues. The TCR sequence derives from a female donor with breast cancer. Some clones in this sample may be carry-over from other donors' samples. This chain uses TRBV12-3 or TRBV12-4 with TRBJ2-3; TRBD2 aligns across 7 bases. The sequenced sample consisted of breast tumor tissue. In nucleotides, the CDR3 is TGTGCCAGCAGTTTACGTCTAGCGGGCACAGATACGCAGTATTTT. It is translated as CASSLRLAGTDTQYF.